The TCR beta chain under discussion was sequenced for a study of blood T cell repertoires in COVID-19. Germline CDR1 reads GTSNPN; CDR2 reads SVGIG (reference sequence). V shed 5 bases, J shed 1 base, and the junction held 0 bases outside the gene matches. The CDR3 extends over 12 amino acids. Using immunoSEQ multiplex PCR, the repertoire was profiled, and TCRdb retains in-frame clones only, with some absent. The repertoire holds more than 65,000 clones, with around nine tenths as singletons. The origin of this receptor is a woman older than 75 with active or convalescent COVID-19. The sample consisted of peripheral blood. V and J are TRBV30 and TRBJ1-1; 8 positions match TRBD1. This CDR3 is CAWGQGNTEAFF. The CDR3 bases are TGTGCCTGGGGACAGGGGAACACTGAAGCTTTCTTT.